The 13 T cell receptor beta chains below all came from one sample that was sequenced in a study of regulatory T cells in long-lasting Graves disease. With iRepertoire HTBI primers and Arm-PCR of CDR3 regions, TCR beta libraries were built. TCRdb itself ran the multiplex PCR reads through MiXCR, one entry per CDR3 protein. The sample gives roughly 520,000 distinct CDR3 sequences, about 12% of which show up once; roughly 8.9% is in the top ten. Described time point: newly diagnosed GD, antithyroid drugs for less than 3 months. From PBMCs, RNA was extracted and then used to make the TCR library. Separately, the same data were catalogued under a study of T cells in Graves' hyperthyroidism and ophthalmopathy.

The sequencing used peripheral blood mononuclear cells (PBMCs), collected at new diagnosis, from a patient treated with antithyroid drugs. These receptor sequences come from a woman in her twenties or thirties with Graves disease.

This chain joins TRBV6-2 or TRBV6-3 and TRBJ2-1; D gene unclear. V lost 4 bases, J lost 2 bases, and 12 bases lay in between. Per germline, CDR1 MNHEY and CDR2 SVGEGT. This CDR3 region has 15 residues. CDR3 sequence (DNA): TGTGCCAGCAGTTTCTCAACGCGTACCTACAATGAGCAGTTCTTC. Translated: CASSFSTRTYNEQFF.

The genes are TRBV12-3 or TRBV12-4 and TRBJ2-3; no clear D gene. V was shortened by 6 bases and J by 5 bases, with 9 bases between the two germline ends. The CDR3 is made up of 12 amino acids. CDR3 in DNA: TGTGCCAGCAGCCAATTCAGAGATACGCAGTATTTT. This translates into CASSQFRDTQYF.

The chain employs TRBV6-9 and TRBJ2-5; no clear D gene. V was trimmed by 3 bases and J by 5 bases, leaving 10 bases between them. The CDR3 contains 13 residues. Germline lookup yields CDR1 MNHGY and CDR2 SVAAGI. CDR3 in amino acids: CASSYVVGETQYF. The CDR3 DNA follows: TGTGCCAGCAGTTACGTGGTCGGGGAGACCCAGTACTTC.

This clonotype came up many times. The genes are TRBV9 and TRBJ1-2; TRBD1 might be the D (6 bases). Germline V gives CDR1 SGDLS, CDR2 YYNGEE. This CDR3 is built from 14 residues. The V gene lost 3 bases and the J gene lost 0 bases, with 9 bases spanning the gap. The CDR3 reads CASSGTGSNYGYTF. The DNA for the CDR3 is TGTGCCAGCAGCGGTACAGGGTCTAACTATGGCTACACCTTC.

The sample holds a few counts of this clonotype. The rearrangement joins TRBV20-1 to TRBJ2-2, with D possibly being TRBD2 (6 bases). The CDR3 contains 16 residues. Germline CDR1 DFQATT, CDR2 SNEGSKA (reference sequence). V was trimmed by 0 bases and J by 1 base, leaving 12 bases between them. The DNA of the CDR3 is TGCAGTGCTAGAGATTGGGGGGTCTTGAACACCGGGGAGCTGTTTTTT. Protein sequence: CSARDWGVLNTGELFF.

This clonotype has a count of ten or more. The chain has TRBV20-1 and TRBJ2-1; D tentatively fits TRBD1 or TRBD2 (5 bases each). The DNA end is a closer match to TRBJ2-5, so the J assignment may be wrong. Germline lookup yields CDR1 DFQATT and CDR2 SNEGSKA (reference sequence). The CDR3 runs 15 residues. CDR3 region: CSARVWGKGQETQYF. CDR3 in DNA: TGCAGTGCTAGAGTTTGGGGGAAAGGCCAAGAGACCCAGTACTTC.

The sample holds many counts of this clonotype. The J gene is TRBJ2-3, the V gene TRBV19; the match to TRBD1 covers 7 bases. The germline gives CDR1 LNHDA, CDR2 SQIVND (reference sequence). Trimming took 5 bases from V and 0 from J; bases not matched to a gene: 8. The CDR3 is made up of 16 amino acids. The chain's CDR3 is CASSFLTGASTDTQYF. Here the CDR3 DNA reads TGTGCCAGTAGTTTCCTAACAGGGGCCAGCACAGATACGCAGTATTTT.

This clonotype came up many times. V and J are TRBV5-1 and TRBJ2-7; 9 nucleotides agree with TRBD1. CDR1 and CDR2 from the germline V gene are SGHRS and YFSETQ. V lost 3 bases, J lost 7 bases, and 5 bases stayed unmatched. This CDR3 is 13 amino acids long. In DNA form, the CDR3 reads TGCGCCAGCAGCTACGGACAGGGGAGGGAGCAGTACTTC. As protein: CASSYGQGREQYF.

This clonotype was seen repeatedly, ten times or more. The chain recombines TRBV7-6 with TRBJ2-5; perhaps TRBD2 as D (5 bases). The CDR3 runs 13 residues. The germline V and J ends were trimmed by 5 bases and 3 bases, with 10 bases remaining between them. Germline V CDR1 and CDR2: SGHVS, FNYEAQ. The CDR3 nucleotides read TGTGCCAGCAGCCAGGCGGGTGAAGAGACCCAGTACTTC. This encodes CASSQAGEETQYF.

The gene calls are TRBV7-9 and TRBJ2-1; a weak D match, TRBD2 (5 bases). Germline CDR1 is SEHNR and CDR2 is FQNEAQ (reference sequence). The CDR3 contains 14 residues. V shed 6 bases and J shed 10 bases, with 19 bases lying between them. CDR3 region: CASRAGMGSYEQFF. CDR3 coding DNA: TGTGCCAGCAGGGCGGGCATGGGAAGCTACGAGCAGTTCTTC. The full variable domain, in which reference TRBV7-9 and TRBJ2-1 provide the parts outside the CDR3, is DTGVSQNPRHKITKRGQNVTFRCDPISEHNRLYWYRQTLGQGPEFLTYFQNEAQLEKSRLLSDRFSAERPKGSFSTLEIQRTEQGDSAMYLCASRAGMGSYEQFFGPGTRLTVL.

Here the CDR3 DNA reads TGTGCCAGCAGCCAGGGGGAAGAGGACGAGCAGTACTTC. This sequence encodes CASSQGEEDEQYF. The chain employs TRBV7-9 and TRBJ2-7; the match to TRBD1 covers 7 bases. Germline trimming cut 5 bases from V and 5 bases from J; bases unmatched to any gene: 6. This CDR3 contains 13 residues. The V gene's germline CDR1 is SEHNR and CDR2 FQNEAQ (reference sequence).

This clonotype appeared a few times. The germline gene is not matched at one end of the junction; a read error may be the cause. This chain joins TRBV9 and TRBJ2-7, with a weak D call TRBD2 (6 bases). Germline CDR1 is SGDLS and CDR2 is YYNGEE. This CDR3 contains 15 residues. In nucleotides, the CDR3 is TGTGCCCGCAGCGTAGGAGATAGCGGCTCCTACGAGCAGTACTTC. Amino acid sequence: CARSVGDSGSYEQYF. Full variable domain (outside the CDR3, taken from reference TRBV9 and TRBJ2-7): DSGVTQTPKHLITATGQRVTLRCSPRSGDLSVYWYQQSLDQGLQFLIQYYNGEERAKGNILERFSAQQFPDLHSELNLSSLELGDSALYFCARSVGDSGSYEQYFGPGTRLTVT.

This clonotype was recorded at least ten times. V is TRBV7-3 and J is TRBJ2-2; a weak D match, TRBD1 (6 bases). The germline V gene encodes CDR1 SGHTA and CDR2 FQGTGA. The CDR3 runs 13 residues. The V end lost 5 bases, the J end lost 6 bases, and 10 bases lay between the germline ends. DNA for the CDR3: TGTGCCAGCAGCGTACAGGGCTCCGGGGAGCTGTTTTTT. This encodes CASSVQGSGELFF.